Listed here are 9 T cell receptor beta chains from one sample, sequenced in a study of OX40 agonist ivuxolimab in advanced cancers. Profiling relied on immunoSEQ multiplex PCR, and the TCRdb table lists in-frame clones only, not all of them. The sample contains 60,000 or so clones, roughly 88% of which appear only once. Sequenced here: CD4+ or CD8+ T cells sorted from blood, sampled in a trial of the OX40 agonist ivuxolimab. The receptors come from an adult with an advanced solid tumor such as melanoma, head and neck, liver or kidney cancer.

The chain employs TRBV6-5 and TRBJ2-1; 9 positions match TRBD2. The trim removed 2 bases at V and 2 bases at J, leaving 1 base unmatched. Germline assignment: CDR1 MNHEY and CDR2 SVGAGI. This CDR3 comprises 15 residues. CDR3 bases: TGTGCCAGCAGTTACGGCGGGAGGGCCTACAATGAGCAGTTCTTC. It is translated as CASSYGGRAYNEQFF.

The CDR3: CASSLLYGRASGELFF. Here the CDR3 DNA reads TGTGCCAGCAGCTTACTTTATGGACGAGCTAGCGGGGAGCTGTTTTTT. The chain recombines TRBV7-8 with TRBJ2-2; D is ambiguous. Germline CDR1 is SGHVS and CDR2 is FQNEAQ. The CDR3 consists of 16 residues. Trimming left V 2 bases short and J 7 bases short, with 17 bases between.

The chain combines TRBV19 with TRBJ1-1; D may be TRBD1 (6 bases). V shed 5 bases and J shed 12 bases, with 10 bases lying between them. The CDR3 contains 10 residues. Germline V gives CDR1 LNHDA, CDR2 SQIVND (reference sequence). CDR3 DNA: TGTGCCAGTAGTGGGGGGACATCTTTCTTT. It translates to CASSGGTSFF.

The chain couples TRBV9 to TRBJ2-1, with 10 positions matching TRBD2. The CDR3 is 15 amino acids. V trimming: 4 bases; J trimming: 5 bases; junction bases outside the gene matches: 6. Germline CDR1 and CDR2: SGDLS and YYNGEE. The CDR3 region is CASSPGTSVNNEQFF. For the CDR3, the DNA is TGTGCCAGCAGCCCGGGGACTAGCGTGAACAATGAGCAGTTCTTC.

This sequence joins TRBV5-3 and TRBJ1-2; D may be TRBD1 (5 bases). TRBV5-3 has ORF status, its function being uncertain. CDR3 length equals 14 residues. V was clipped by 0 bases and J by 3 bases, with 9 bases between them. CDR3 coding DNA: TGTGCCAGAAGCTTGGCCAGGGAACACTATGGCTACACCTTC. This sequence encodes CARSLAREHYGYTF.

This clone was seen repeatedly, ten times or more. This same CDR3 is encoded by further DNA sequences in the sample. The V and J genes are TRBV6-1 and TRBJ1-1; D unresolved. The V end lost 1 base, the J end lost 8 bases, and 5 bases lay between the germline ends. This CDR3 has 11 residues. Germline V CDR1 and CDR2: MNHNS, SASEGT. CDR3: CASSEVGEAFF. The CDR3 coding sequence is TGTGCCAGCAGTGAAGTTGGGGAAGCTTTCTTT.

This clone was observed once. The chain employs TRBV4-1 and TRBJ2-7; TRBD1 agrees at 8 bases. This CDR3 is built from 15 residues. Losses at the gene ends were 2 bases for V and 2 bases for J; bases not matched to a gene: 5. Germline values: CDR1 MGHRA, CDR2 YSYEKL. The CDR3 region is CASSQTPTGAYEQYV. CDR3 nucleotides: TGCGCCAGCAGCCAAACCCCGACAGGGGCCTACGAGCAGTACGTC.

The chain is built from TRBV6-5 and TRBJ1-2; D not resolved. CDR1 MNHEY and CDR2 SVGAGI come from the germline V gene. V lost 6 bases, J lost 4 bases, and 18 bases lay in between. This CDR3 has 15 amino acids. The CDR3 protein is CASSRGAADAYGYTF. CDR3 in DNA: TGTGCCAGCAGCCGCGGTGCAGCAGATGCCTATGGCTACACCTTC.

The chain recombines TRBV29-1 with TRBJ1-1; D remains unclear. The germline gives CDR1 SQVTM, CDR2 ANQGSEA. Trimming shortened V by 3 bases and J by 4 bases, and 12 bases separated the two germline ends. This CDR3 contains 13 residues. The CDR3 bases are TGCAGCGTTGATTTCGGGGTCGGCACTGAAGCTTTCTTT. Its translation is CSVDFGVGTEAFF.